Described below is a single T cell receptor beta chain sequence and its context. Its cognate antigen is unknown. The sample comes from a study of regulatory and conventional T cells in RAG deficiency. The table came from immunoSEQ multiplex PCR; TCRdb's copy has only in-frame clones and leaves some out. The data hold about 29,000 clones, with 90% to 95% observed a single time. The CDR3 covers 14 residues. Between the trimmed V and J ends, which lost 3 bases and 1 base, there was a span of 9 bases. The germline V gene encodes CDR1 WNHNN and CDR2 SYGVQD (reference sequence). Conventional CD4+ T cells were sorted from blood as CD25-low CD127-high cells. Points from the study as a whole: In Omenn syndrome, Treg and Tconv repertoires overlapped >85%. Treg unique TCR beta sequences were about 110-fold fewer in Omenn syndrome and CID/AS patients than controls. Shannon entropy was markedly lower and Simpson indices higher in RAG-deficient patients than control T-cell subsets.

The sample was also linked to a second study, of regulatory T cells. This second report adds: The PCR used 52 TRBV and 13 TRBJ primers.

The sequence derives from a human donor in good health. Sequenced: CD25- CD4+ T cells sorted from blood. The genes are TRBV10-1 and TRBJ2-5, with a tentative D call TRBD2 (6 bases). The CDR3 protein is CASSDGGIQETQYF. The CDR3 DNA reads TGCGCCAGCAGTGATGGGGGGATCCAAGAGACCCAGTACTTC.